The 2 T cell receptor beta chains below all came from one sample that was sequenced in a study of blood T cell repertoires in COVID-19. Sequencing was performed with immunoSEQ multiplex PCR; in TCRdb, only in-frame clones are kept and a portion is missing. Altogether approximately 150,000 clones are present, roughly 89% being singletons, with the ten largest covering roughly 8%. The sample consisted of peripheral blood. The receptors shown here come from a woman aged 45-60 years with active or convalescent COVID-19.

The V call is TRBV28, the J call TRBJ2-1; 7 bases agree with TRBD2. Germline CDR1 reads MDHEN; CDR2 reads SYDVKM. V gave up 7 bases and J gave up 2 bases; unmatched junction bases: 5. This CDR3 is built from 14 residues. The CDR3 sequence: CASTTSVTYNEQFF. CDR3 bases: TGTGCCAGCACCACTAGCGTAACCTACAATGAGCAGTTCTTC. Full variable domain (remainder filled in from reference TRBV28 and TRBJ2-1): DVKVTQSSRYLVKRTGEKVFLECVQDMDHENMFWYRQDPGLGLRLIYFSYDVKMKEKGDIPEGYSVSREKKERFSLILESASTNQTSMYLCASTTSVTYNEQFFGPGTRLTVL.

The V gene is TRBV2, the J gene TRBJ1-1, with 8 bases matching TRBD1. V lost 6 bases to trimming and J lost 2 bases; unmatched junction nucleotides: 5. The CDR3 runs 14 residues. CDR1 is SNHLY, CDR2 FYNNEI, per germline. The CDR3 coding sequence is TGTGCCAGCAGGGACAGGGTTGAAAACACTGAAGCTTTCTTT. This sequence encodes CASRDRVENTEAFF.